The present T cell receptor beta chain was sequenced within a study of T-cell reconstitution after alpha-beta-depleted transplantation in children. The table lists this clonotype with many counts. V was shortened by 3 bases and J by 5 bases, with 13 bases between the two germline ends. This CDR3 spans 14 amino acids. Germline CDR1 is SGHAT and CDR2 is FQNNGV. A library of TCRbeta sequences, prepared with unique molecular identifiers, was generated. From the PCR reads, TCRdb called clonotypes with MiXCR, one entry per CDR3 protein. Of more than 550,000 distinct CDR3 sequences listed, roughly a tenth are singletons.

Sample: PBMCs from the stem cell graft donor, taken from the stem cell graft. The receptor was isolated from a human donor who donated a stem cell graft to a child with acute myeloid leukemia. The chain recombines TRBV11-2 with TRBJ2-5; D possibly corresponds to TRBD2 (6 bases). CDR3 nucleotides: TGTGCCAGCAGCTTTAGCGGAAACATCGAGACCCAGTACTTC. This translates into CASSFSGNIETQYF.